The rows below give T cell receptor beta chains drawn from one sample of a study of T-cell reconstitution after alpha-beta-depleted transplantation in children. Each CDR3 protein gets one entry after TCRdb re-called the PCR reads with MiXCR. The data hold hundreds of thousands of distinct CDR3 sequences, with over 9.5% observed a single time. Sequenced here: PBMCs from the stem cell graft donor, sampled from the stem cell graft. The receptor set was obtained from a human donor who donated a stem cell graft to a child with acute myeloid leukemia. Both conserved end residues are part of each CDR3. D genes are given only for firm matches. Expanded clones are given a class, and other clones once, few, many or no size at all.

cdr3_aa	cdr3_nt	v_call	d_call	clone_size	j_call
CASSLGQVGRQPQHF	TGTGCCAGCAGCTTGGGACAGGTTGGACGTCAGCCCCAGCATTTT	TRBV5-6	.	many	TRBJ1-5
CASSLGPRGPMNTEASF	TGTGCCAGCAGCTTGGGCCCCCGGGGCCCCATGAACACTGAAGCTTCCTTT	TRBV5-6	.	.	TRBJ1-1
CSARDPSSGSWDEQFF	TGCAGTGCTAGAGATCCGTCTAGCGGGAGTTGGGATGAGCAGTTCTTC	TRBV20-1	TRBD2	many	TRBJ2-1
CASTSSGEQYF	TGCGCCAGCACGTCTAGTGGCGAGCAGTACTTC	TRBV5-1	.	few	TRBJ2-7
CASTASAGETQYF	TGTGCCAGCACCGCCTCAGCAGGAGAGACCCAGTACTTC	TRBV7-2	.	once	TRBJ2-5
CASSFTGGLAKNIQYF	TGTGCCAGCAGTTTTACTGGAGGACTAGCCAAAAACATTCAGTACTTC	TRBV28	.	many	TRBJ2-4
CSARMDSAYGYTF	TGCAGTGCTAGAATGGACAGTGCCTATGGCTACACCTTC	TRBV20-1	.	few	TRBJ1-2
CASSLASRGLAEAFF	TGCGCCAGCAGCTTGGCGTCTCGAGGGTTGGCTGAAGCTTTCTTT	TRBV5-1	.	few	TRBJ1-1
CATSRDKETQYF	TGTGCCACCAGCAGAGATAAGGAGACCCAGTACTTC	TRBV15	.	many	TRBJ2-5
CASSPYGADTYNEQFF	TGTGCCAGCAGCCCATACGGGGCGGATACCTACAATGAGCAGTTCTTC	TRBV7-2	.	few	TRBJ2-1
CATSDSSPGSLESFYGYTF	TGTGCCACCAGTGATAGTTCACCGGGATCCCTAGAAAGTTTCTATGGCTACACCTTC	TRBV24-1	.	.	TRBJ1-2
CASSYQASGRRTGELFF	TGTGCCAGCAGTTACCAGGCTAGCGGGAGGCGGACCGGGGAGCTGTTTTTT	TRBV6-2/TRBV6-3	TRBD2	.	TRBJ2-2
CASSPYNQPQHF	TGTGCCAGCAGCCCCTACAATCAGCCCCAGCATTTT	TRBV7-2	.	many	TRBJ1-5
CASQTGYEQYF	TGTGCCAGCCAGACAGGCTACGAGCAGTACTTC	TRBV2	.	.	TRBJ2-7
CASSPSGRSNQPQHF	TGTGCCAGCAGTCCTTCGGGGAGAAGCAATCAGCCCCAGCATTTT	TRBV3-1	.	few	TRBJ1-5
CASSASTGDTQYF	TGTGCCAGCAGCGCCTCGACAGGGGATACGCAGTATTTT	TRBV12-3/TRBV12-4	TRBD1	few	TRBJ2-3
CSGSTGASGYNEQFF	TGCAGTGGTAGTACGGGGGCTAGCGGCTACAATGAGCAGTTCTTC	TRBV20-1	.	.	TRBJ2-1
CSVERERVQTQYF	TGCAGCGTTGAACGGGAGCGGGTTCAGACCCAGTACTTC	TRBV29-1	.	many	TRBJ2-5
CASGGWGARNEQFF	TGTGCCAGCGGGGGGTGGGGGGCGCGCAATGAGCAGTTCTTC	TRBV11-1	.	.	TRBJ2-1
CASSLTAHGNFYEQYF	TGTGCCAGCAGCTTAACCGCTCACGGGAACTTCTACGAGCAGTACTTC	TRBV7-8	.	many	TRBJ2-7
CAHGDGGLATQYF	TGTGCCCACGGTGATGGCGGACTAGCGACCCAGTACTTC	TRBV7-8	TRBD2	.	TRBJ2-5
CSVDSLGDGLVTDTQYF	TGCAGCGTTGACTCTTTAGGAGATGGACTAGTAACAGATACGCAGTATTTT	TRBV29-1	TRBD2	.	TRBJ2-3
CASRTPGQGNQPQHF	TGTGCCAGTAGGACCCCGGGACAGGGGAACCAGCCCCAGCATTTT	TRBV19	TRBD1	few	TRBJ1-5
CASSFQQLAGELFF	TGTGCCAGCAGCTTTCAGCAGCTCGCCGGGGAGCTGTTTTTT	TRBV5-6	.	few	TRBJ2-2
CASSFTGDTQFF	TGCGCCAGCAGCTTTACAGGCGATACACAGTTCTTC	TRBV5-1	.	.	TRBJ2-1
CASSWTGLSNQPQHF	TGTGCCAGCAGTTGGACAGGACTTAGCAATCAGCCCCAGCATTTT	TRBV28	TRBD1	.	TRBJ1-5
CASSFQGAGELFF	TGTGCCAGCAGTTTCCAGGGGGCCGGGGAGCTGTTTTTT	TRBV28	TRBD1	.	TRBJ2-2
CAIMDAGGGETQYF	TGTGCCATCATGGATGCGGGAGGGGGAGAGACCCAGTACTTC	TRBV10-3	TRBD2	.	TRBJ2-5
CASSLSSFGPQETQYF	TGTGCCAGCAGTTTATCCTCGTTCGGGCCCCAAGAGACCCAGTACTTC	TRBV12-3/TRBV12-4	.	few	TRBJ2-5
CASSIPGTGYEKLFF	TGTGCCAGCAGCATTCCCGGGACAGGGTATGAAAAACTGTTTTTT	TRBV7-9	TRBD1	.	TRBJ1-4
CASRTGDSGGYTF	TGTGCCAGCCGGACGGGGGATTCGGGGGGCTACACCTTC	TRBV12-3/TRBV12-4	.	.	TRBJ1-2
CASSLGSPAYNEQFF	TGCGCCAGCAGCTTAGGATCCCCCGCCTACAATGAGCAGTTCTTC	TRBV5-1	.	many	TRBJ2-1
CASRIGTAVGSYEQYF	TGTGCCAGCAGGATCGGGACCGCCGTCGGGTCCTACGAGCAGTACTTC	TRBV6-2/TRBV6-3	.	many	TRBJ2-7
CASSIGTSGAETQYF	TGTGCCAGCAGCATCGGGACTAGCGGAGCGGAGACCCAGTACTTC	TRBV12-3/TRBV12-4	TRBD2	.	TRBJ2-5
CSVEDSRDSEKLFF	TGCAGCGTTGAAGACTCCCGGGACAGTGAAAAACTGTTTTTT	TRBV29-1	TRBD1	few	TRBJ1-4
CASSPGPNYGYTF	TGTGCCAGCTCACCAGGCCCTAACTATGGCTACACCTTC	TRBV18	.	few	TRBJ1-2
CASIRSHPQETQYF	TGTGCCAGCATTAGGTCACACCCACAAGAGACCCAGTACTTC	TRBV6-2/TRBV6-3	.	.	TRBJ2-5
CASSFGGLGDIQYF	TGTGCCAGCAGTTTCGGAGGGCTCGGGGACATTCAGTACTTC	TRBV28	.	few	TRBJ2-4
CASSQGGWNEQFF	TGTGCCAGCAGCCAAGGGGGGTGGAATGAGCAGTTCTTC	TRBV14	.	.	TRBJ2-1
CASSSERDRAGTEAFF	TGTGCCAGCAGCTCGGAAAGGGACAGGGCGGGCACTGAAGCTTTCTTT	TRBV7-8	TRBD1	few	TRBJ1-1
CSVGGGLINEQFF	TGCAGCGTTGGGGGAGGCCTGATCAATGAGCAGTTCTTC	TRBV29-1	.	.	TRBJ2-1
CASKAGGPTDTQYF	TGTGCCAGCAAAGCGGGGGGGCCCACAGATACGCAGTATTTT	TRBV6-2/TRBV6-3	TRBD2	many	TRBJ2-3
CASSPDLNTGELFF	TGTGCCAGCTCACCGGACCTAAACACCGGGGAGCTGTTTTTT	TRBV18	.	many	TRBJ2-2
CASSKGGNTEAFF	TGCGCCAGCAGTAAAGGGGGCAACACTGAAGCTTTCTTT	TRBV5-1	TRBD1	few	TRBJ1-1
CASRPPGGLKTQYF	TGTGCCAGCAGGCCTCCGGGAGGGTTAAAGACCCAGTACTTC	TRBV12-3/TRBV12-4	TRBD2	few	TRBJ2-5